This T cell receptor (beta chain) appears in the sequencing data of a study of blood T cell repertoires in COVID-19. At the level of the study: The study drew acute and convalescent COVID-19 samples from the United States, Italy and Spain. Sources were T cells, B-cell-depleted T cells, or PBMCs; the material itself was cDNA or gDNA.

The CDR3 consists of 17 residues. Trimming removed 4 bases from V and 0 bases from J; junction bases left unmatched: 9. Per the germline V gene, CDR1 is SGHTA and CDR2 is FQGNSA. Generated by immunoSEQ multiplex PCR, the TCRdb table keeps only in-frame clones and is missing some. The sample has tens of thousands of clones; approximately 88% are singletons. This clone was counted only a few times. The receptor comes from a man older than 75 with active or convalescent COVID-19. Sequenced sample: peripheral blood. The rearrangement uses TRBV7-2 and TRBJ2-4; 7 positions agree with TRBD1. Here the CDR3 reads CASSSTGTALAKNIQYF. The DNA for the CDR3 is TGTGCCAGCAGCTCCACCGGGACAGCTCTAGCCAAAAACATTCAGTACTTC.